The 23 T cell receptor beta chains below come from one sample, sequenced in a study of blood T cell repertoires in COVID-19. Produced via immunoSEQ multiplex PCR; TCRdb's table is partial and in-frame only. The sample includes fewer than 650,000 clones, less than 90% of them seen just once. The sample consisted of peripheral blood. Receptors were obtained from a woman aged 50 to 65 with COVID-19, enrolled during active disease.

V usage is TRBV9 and J usage is TRBJ2-1; perhaps TRBD2 as D (5 bases). CDR1 and CDR2 (germline): SGDLS, YYNGEE. CDR3 length: 14 amino acids. Trimming cost V 0 bases and J 7 bases, with 11 bases left between them. As DNA, the CDR3 is TGTGCCAGCAGCGTAGCAATAGCGTGGAATGAGCAGTTCTTC. Its protein product is CASSVAIAWNEQFF.

The chain carries TRBV28 and TRBJ2-1; 7 bases fit TRBD1. This CDR3 spans 15 amino acids. V was pared by 6 bases and J by 0 bases, with 5 bases of the junction left unmatched. Germline V gene sequence: CDR1 MDHEN, CDR2 SYDVKM. The CDR3 sequence: CASSEQGSSYNEQFF. CDR3 nucleotide sequence: TGTGCCAGCAGCGAACAGGGGAGCTCCTACAATGAGCAGTTCTTC. The whole variable domain, filled in from reference TRBV28 and TRBJ2-1, reads DVKVTQSSRYLVKRTGEKVFLECVQDMDHENMFWYRQDPGLGLRLIYFSYDVKMKEKGDIPEGYSVSREKKERFSLILESASTNQTSMYLCASSEQGSSYNEQFFGPGTRLTVL.

Concerning this clone itself: Other DNA variants within this sample encode the same CDR3. The rearrangement uses TRBV29-1 and TRBJ2-2, with TRBD1 as a possible D gene (6 bases). Looked up from germline, CDR1 is SQVTM and CDR2 is ANQGSEA. Deletions cut 6 bases from V and 6 bases from J, with 8 bases between. CDR3 length equals 11 residues. For the CDR3, the DNA is TGCAGCGTCGGACAGTCCGGGGAGCTGTTTTTT. It specifies CSVGQSGELFF.

The chain couples TRBV19 to TRBJ1-3, with 8 nucleotides matching TRBD1. The CDR3 runs to 15 residues. CDR1 and CDR2 (germline): LNHDA, SQIVND (reference sequence). V gave up 6 bases and J gave up 4 bases; unmatched junction bases: 8. DNA of the CDR3: TGTGCCAGTAGGACCCGAACAGGGGGAGGAAACACCATATATTTT. It encodes CASRTRTGGGNTIYF.

The chain couples TRBV4-1 to TRBJ2-3; D might be TRBD2 (7 bases). Germline V gives CDR1 MGHRA, CDR2 YSYEKL. V was cut by 0 bases and J by 2 bases, with 21 bases left in between. The CDR3 runs 19 residues. The CDR3 DNA is TGCGCCAGCAGCCAAGATCACAGGCAACCCGGGGGGCACACAGATACGCAGTATTTT. It specifies CASSQDHRQPGGHTDTQYF.

This clone has only one observation. CDR3 region: CAWSEDYQPQHF. CDR3 coding DNA: TGTGCCTGGAGTGAGGACTATCAGCCCCAGCATTTT. The chain couples TRBV30 to TRBJ1-5; unclear D gene. The germline V gene has CDR1 GTSNPN and CDR2 SVGIG (reference sequence). The CDR3 contains 12 residues. The ends were cut back, 1 base at V and 5 bases at J, with 6 bases in the middle.

This sequence joins TRBV15 and TRBJ2-2; D not resolved. The CDR3 runs to 16 residues. V gave up 0 bases and J gave up 4 bases, with 12 bases separating them. Per germline, CDR1 LNHNV and CDR2 YYDKDF (reference sequence). The CDR3 bases are TGTGCCACCAGCAGAGATCAAAGCCAAATCACCGGGGAGCTGTTTTTT. It is translated as CATSRDQSQITGELFF.

The chain employs TRBV12-3 or TRBV12-4 and TRBJ2-1; 8 positions agree with TRBD2. The CDR3 is made up of 12 amino acids. The trim removed 7 bases at V and 9 bases at J, leaving 5 bases unmatched. As DNA, the CDR3 is TGTGCCAGCACCACCGCGGGGGGTGAGCAGTTCTTC. Amino acid sequence: CASTTAGGEQFF.

The chain employs TRBV3-1 (or the pseudogene TRBV3-2) and TRBJ2-7, with a weak D call TRBD1 (6 bases). The germline V gene encodes CDR1 LGHDT and CDR2 YNNKEL (reference sequence). Trimming left V 5 bases short and J 3 bases short, with 8 bases between. This CDR3 is built from 12 residues. The chain's CDR3 is CASSETGYEQYF. In nucleotides, the CDR3 is TGTGCCAGCAGCGAGACAGGCTACGAGCAGTACTTC.

V and J are TRBV30 and TRBJ2-3, with D possibly TRBD2 on 7 matching bases. The CDR3 consists of 14 residues. Germline CDR1 and CDR2: GTSNPN and SVGIG (reference sequence). The V end was cut by 5 bases, the J end by 0 bases, with 12 bases between. This chain's CDR3 is CAWGRGGSTDTQYF. The CDR3 DNA follows: TGTGCCTGGGGGAGGGGGGGTAGCACAGATACGCAGTATTTT.

The V and J genes are TRBV6-6 and TRBJ2-3; 9 positions match TRBD2. The ends lost 6 bases at V and 2 bases at J; junction bases unmatched: 6. Germline V gene lookup returns CDR1 MNHNY and CDR2 SVGAGI (reference sequence). The CDR3 totals 15 residues. In DNA, the CDR3 is TGTGCCAGCAGCCCGGAGCGGGGGGTCACAGATACGCAGTATTTT. Translated: CASSPERGVTDTQYF.

The gene calls are TRBV6-5 and TRBJ2-7, with a possible D match to TRBD2 (6 bases). The CDR3 runs 14 residues. Germline V CDR1 and CDR2: MNHEY, SVGAGI. V shed 7 bases and J shed 3 bases, with 16 bases lying between them. The CDR3 is CASKEGTGYYEQYF. CDR3 in DNA: TGTGCCAGCAAGGAGGGGACCGGGTACTACGAGCAGTACTTC.

Concerning this clone: Within the sample, other DNA sequences also encode this same CDR3. The chain couples TRBV20-1 to TRBJ2-2; D gene ambiguous. V was trimmed by 5 bases and J by 1 base, leaving 2 bases between them. Germline CDR1 is DFQATT and CDR2 is SNEGSKA (reference sequence). The CDR3 covers 11 residues. The CDR3 loop is CSALNTGELFF. CDR3 sequence (DNA): TGCAGTGCTCTGAACACCGGGGAGCTGTTTTTT.

The chain joins TRBV11-2 to TRBJ1-3; D gene ambiguous. This CDR3 has 14 residues. Germline CDR1 and CDR2: SGHAT and FQNNGV. The V end was cut by 6 bases, the J end by 0 bases, with 9 bases between. This CDR3 is CASRTRISGNTIYF. The CDR3 DNA reads TGTGCCAGCAGGACAAGGATCTCTGGAAACACCATATATTTT.

The chain uses TRBV6-6 and TRBJ1-2; weak D call: TRBD1 (5 bases). From germline, CDR1 is MNHNY and CDR2 SVGAGI (reference sequence). V was cut by 6 bases and J by 7 bases, with 12 bases left in between. This CDR3 region has 12 residues. This CDR3 is CASRAGSGGYTF. The CDR3 bases are TGTGCCAGCAGAGCAGGGTCGGGTGGCTACACCTTC.

The J gene is TRBJ2-3, the V gene TRBV7-3, with 10 bases lining up with TRBD2. Germline V gene lookup returns CDR1 SGHTA and CDR2 FQGTGA. This CDR3 comprises 14 residues. V lost 4 bases, J lost 7 bases, and 5 bases stayed unmatched. CDR3 in amino acids: CASSYSGGLNTQYF. CDR3 bases: TGTGCCAGCAGCTATAGCGGGGGGCTGAATACGCAGTATTTT.

The chain has TRBV6-5 and TRBJ2-7; D unclear. The CDR3 spans 13 residues. Germline V gene lookup returns CDR1 MNHEY and CDR2 SVGAGI. V lost 7 bases and J lost 2, with 12 bases in between. The CDR3 coding sequence is TGTGCCAGCATTTCCCCCGTCCCCTACGAGCAGTACTTC. Translation: CASISPVPYEQYF.

This chain joins TRBV5-4 and TRBJ1-1; 9 nucleotides align to TRBD1. V dropped 6 bases and J dropped 0; count of bases not matched to a gene: 3. Germline V gives CDR1 SGHNT, CDR2 YYREEE (reference sequence). The CDR3 has 14 residues. The CDR3 bases are TGTGCCAGCACTGACAGGGGGATGAACACTGAAGCTTTCTTT. Translating gives CASTDRGMNTEAFF.

The chain employs TRBV7-7 and TRBJ2-2, with D perhaps matching TRBD2 (5 bases). The V gene's germline CDR1 is SSHAT and CDR2 FNYEAQ (reference sequence). The CDR3 loop spans 18 amino acids. V was cut by 6 bases and J by 6 bases, with 26 bases left in between. CDR3 region: CASRKRLRGLPGAGELFF. DNA of the CDR3: TGTGCCAGCAGGAAGAGGCTCAGAGGCCTCCCCGGGGCCGGGGAGCTGTTTTTT.

The chain carries TRBV24-1 and TRBJ2-5; 7 bases agree with TRBD1. V was clipped by 3 bases and J by 5 bases; unmatched bases: 8. Germline assignment: CDR1 KGHDR and CDR2 SFDVKD. The CDR3 runs to 15 residues. The chain's CDR3 is CATSDQGGLGETQYF. The CDR3 region has the DNA TGTGCCACCAGTGATCAAGGGGGCTTAGGCGAGACCCAGTACTTC.

This clone was observed once. The chain combines TRBV30 with TRBJ2-3, with 12 bases aligning to TRBD2. With 4 bases clipped from V and 6 bases from J, the junction kept 5 bases outside the gene matches. CDR3 length: 14 amino acids. The germline gives CDR1 GTSNPN, CDR2 SVGIG (reference sequence). CDR3 bases: TGTGCCTGGATCCTAGCGGGGGGGGCCGATACGCAGTATTTT. Amino acids: CAWILAGGADTQYF. The complete variable domain, with remaining parts taken from reference TRBV30 and TRBJ2-3, reads SQTIHQWPATLVQPVGSPLSLECTVEGTSNPNLYWYRQAAGRGLQLLFYSVGIGQISSEVPQNLSASRPQDRQFILSSKKLLLSDSGFYLCAWILAGGADTQYFGPGTRLTVL.

The chain combines TRBV9 with TRBJ1-2; D remains unclear. CDR1 and CDR2 from the germline V gene are SGDLS and YYNGEE. V was pared by 6 bases and J by 5 bases, with 14 bases between. The CDR3 is 13 residues long. CDR3 sequence reads: CASTHSTGYGYTF. The CDR3 DNA reads as TGTGCCAGCACCCACTCTACGGGGTATGGCTACACCTTC.

A remark on this clone: The same CDR3 also results from other DNA sequences found in this sample. This rearrangement joins TRBV9 to TRBJ1-4; no firm D call. The CDR3 is 13 residues long. Germline CDR1 SGDLS, CDR2 YYNGEE. V was cut by 0 bases and J by 7 bases, with 7 bases left in between. The CDR3 spells CASSVGPGEKLFF. CDR3 nucleotide sequence: TGTGCCAGCAGCGTAGGCCCCGGTGAAAAACTGTTTTTT.